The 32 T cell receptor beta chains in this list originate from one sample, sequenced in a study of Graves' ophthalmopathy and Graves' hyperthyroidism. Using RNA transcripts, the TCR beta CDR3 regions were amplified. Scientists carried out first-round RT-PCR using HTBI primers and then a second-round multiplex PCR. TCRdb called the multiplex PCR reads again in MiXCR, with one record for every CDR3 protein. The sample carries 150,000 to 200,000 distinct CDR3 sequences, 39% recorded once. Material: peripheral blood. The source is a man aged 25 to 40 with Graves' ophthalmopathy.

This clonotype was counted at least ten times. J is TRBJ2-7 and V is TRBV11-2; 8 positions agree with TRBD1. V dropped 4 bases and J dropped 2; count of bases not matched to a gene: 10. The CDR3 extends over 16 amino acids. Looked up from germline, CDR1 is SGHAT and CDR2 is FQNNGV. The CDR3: CASSYTGQAGAYEQYF. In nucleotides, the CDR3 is TGTGCCAGCAGCTACACGGGACAGGCGGGCGCCTACGAGCAGTACTTC.

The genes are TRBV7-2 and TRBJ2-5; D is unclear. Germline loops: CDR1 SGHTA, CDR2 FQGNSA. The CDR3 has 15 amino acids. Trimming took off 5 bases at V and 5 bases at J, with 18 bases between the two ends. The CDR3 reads CASSPRVLRQETQYF. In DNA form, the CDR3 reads TGTGCCAGCAGCCCTCGGGTCTTACGGCAGGAGACCCAGTACTTC.

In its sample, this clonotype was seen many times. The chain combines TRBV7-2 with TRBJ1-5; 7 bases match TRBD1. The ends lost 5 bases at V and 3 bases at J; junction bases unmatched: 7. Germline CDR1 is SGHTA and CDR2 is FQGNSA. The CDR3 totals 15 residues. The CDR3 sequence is CASSPEGQFNQPQHF. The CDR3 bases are TGTGCCAGCAGCCCAGAGGGACAGTTCAATCAGCCCCAGCATTTT.

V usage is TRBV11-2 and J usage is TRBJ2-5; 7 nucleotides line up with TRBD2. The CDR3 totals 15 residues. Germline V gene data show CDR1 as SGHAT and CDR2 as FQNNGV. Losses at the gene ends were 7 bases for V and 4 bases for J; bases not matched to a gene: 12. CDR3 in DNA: TGTGCCAGCAATTTAGGAGGCGGGAGAGGAGAGACCCAGTACTTC. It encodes CASNLGGGRGETQYF.

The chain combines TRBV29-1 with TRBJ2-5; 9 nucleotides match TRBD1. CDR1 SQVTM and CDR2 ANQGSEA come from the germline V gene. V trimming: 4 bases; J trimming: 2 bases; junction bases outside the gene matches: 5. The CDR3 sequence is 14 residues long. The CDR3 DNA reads TGCAGCGTTGTGCCGGGACAGGGACAAGAGACCCAGTACTTC. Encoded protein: CSVVPGQGQETQYF.

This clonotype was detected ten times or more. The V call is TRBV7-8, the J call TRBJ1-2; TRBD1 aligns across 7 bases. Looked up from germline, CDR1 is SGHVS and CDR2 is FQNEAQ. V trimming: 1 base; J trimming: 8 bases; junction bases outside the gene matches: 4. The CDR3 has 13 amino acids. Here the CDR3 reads CASSLDKGAGYTF. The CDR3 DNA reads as TGTGCCAGCAGCTTAGATAAGGGGGCGGGCTACACCTTC.

The CDR3 DNA is TGTGCCAGCAGCTTACTGGCTAGCGGGGGTCAAGAGACCCAGTACTTC. Translated, it gives CASSLLASGGQETQYF. This chain links TRBV7-2 with TRBJ2-5; TRBD2 agrees at 10 bases. The trim removed 2 bases at V and 2 bases at J, leaving 5 bases unmatched. The CDR3 totals 16 residues. The germline V gene has CDR1 SGHTA and CDR2 FQGNSA.

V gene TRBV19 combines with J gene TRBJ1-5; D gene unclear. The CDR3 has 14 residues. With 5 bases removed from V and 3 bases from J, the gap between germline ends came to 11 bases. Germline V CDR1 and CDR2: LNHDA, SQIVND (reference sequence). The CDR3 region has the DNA TGTGCCAGTAGTGGCCAGGCGACCAATCAGCCCCAGCATTTT. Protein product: CASSGQATNQPQHF.

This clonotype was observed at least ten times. DNA for the CDR3: TGTGCCAGCAGTACCCCCAGGTCCATAGTAAGCGGCTACACCTTC. Residues: CASSTPRSIVSGYTF. This chain connects TRBV6-2 or TRBV6-3 to TRBJ1-2; D is uncertain. There are 15 residues in the CDR3. The V gene's germline CDR1 is MNHEY and CDR2 SVGEGT. With 5 bases removed from V and 8 bases from J, the gap between germline ends came to 21 bases.

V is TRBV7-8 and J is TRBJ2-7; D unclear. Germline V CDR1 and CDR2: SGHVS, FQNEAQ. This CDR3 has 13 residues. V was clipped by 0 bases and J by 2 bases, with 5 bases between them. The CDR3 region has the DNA TGTGCCAGCAGCTTAGCGAACCCCTACGAGCAGTACTTC. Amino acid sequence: CASSLANPYEQYF.

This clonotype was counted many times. Here the CDR3 DNA reads TGTGCCAGCAGTTACTCAGAGTCAGGGGCCGGTGGCTACACCTTC. Residues: CASSYSESGAGGYTF. The rearrangement joins TRBV6-5 to TRBJ1-2, with a possible D match to TRBD1 (6 bases). Germline V gives CDR1 MNHEY, CDR2 SVGAGI. The V end lost 0 bases, the J end lost 7 bases, and 15 bases lay between the germline ends. The CDR3 length is 15 residues.

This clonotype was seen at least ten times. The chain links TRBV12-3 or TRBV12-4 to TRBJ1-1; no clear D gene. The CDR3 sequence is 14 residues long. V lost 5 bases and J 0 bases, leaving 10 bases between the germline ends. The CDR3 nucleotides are TGTGCCAGCAGTCCCCCCGAACTGAACACTGAAGCTTTCTTT. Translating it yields CASSPPELNTEAFF.

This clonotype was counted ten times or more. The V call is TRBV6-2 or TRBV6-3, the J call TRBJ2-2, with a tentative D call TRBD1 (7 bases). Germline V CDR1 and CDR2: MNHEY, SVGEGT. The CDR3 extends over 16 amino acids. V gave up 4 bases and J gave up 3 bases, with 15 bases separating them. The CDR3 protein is CASSSQAGQHTGELFF. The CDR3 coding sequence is TGTGCCAGCAGTTCCCAGGCGGGACAGCACACCGGGGAGCTGTTTTTT.

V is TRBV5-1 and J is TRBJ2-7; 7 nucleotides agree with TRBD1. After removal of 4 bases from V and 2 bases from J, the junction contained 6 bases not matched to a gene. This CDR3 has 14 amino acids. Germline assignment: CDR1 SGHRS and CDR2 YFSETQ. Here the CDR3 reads CASSPQDRPYEQYF. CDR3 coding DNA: TGCGCCAGCAGCCCCCAGGACAGGCCCTACGAGCAGTACTTC.

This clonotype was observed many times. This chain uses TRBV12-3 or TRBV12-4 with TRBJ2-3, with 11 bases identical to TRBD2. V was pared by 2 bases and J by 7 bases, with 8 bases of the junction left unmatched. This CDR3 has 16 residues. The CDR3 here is CASSLSSSGRLNTQYF. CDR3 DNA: TGTGCCAGCAGTTTAAGTTCTAGCGGGAGGCTGAATACGCAGTATTTT.

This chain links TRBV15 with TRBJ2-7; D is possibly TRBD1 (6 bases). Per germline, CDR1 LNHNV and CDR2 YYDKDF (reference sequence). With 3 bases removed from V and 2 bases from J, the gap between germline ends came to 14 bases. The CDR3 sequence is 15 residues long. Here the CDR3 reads CATSRGKDSTYEQYF. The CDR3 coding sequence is TGTGCCACCAGCAGGGGTAAGGACAGTACCTACGAGCAGTACTTC.

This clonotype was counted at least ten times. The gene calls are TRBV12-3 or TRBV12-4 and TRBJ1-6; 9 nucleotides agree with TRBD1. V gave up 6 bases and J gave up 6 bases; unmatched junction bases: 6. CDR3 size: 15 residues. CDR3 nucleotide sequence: TGTGCCAGCAGCCTCAGGACAGGGGTTAATTCACCCCTCCACTTT. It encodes CASSLRTGVNSPLHF.

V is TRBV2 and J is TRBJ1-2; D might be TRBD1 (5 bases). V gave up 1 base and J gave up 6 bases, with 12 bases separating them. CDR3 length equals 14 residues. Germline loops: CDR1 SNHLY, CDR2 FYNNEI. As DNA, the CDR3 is TGTGCCAGCAGTGAAGGGGTCAGGGAGAATGGCTACACCTTC. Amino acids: CASSEGVRENGYTF.

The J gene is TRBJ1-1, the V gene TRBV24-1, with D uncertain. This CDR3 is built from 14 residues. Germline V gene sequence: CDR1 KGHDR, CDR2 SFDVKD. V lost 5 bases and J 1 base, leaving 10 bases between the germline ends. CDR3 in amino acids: CATSGNTRNTEAFF. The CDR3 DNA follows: TGTGCCACCAGTGGTAACACTCGGAACACTGAAGCTTTCTTT.

This chain's CDR3 is CASAGVAGAPSEQYF. The CDR3 DNA is TGTGCCAGCGCGGGGGTAGCGGGAGCCCCCTCCGAGCAGTACTTC. The rearrangement uses TRBV6-2 or TRBV6-3 and TRBJ2-7, with 9 bases aligning to TRBD2. The germline V gene has CDR1 MNHEY and CDR2 SVGEGT. V lost 8 bases to trimming and J lost 6 bases; unmatched junction nucleotides: 14. The CDR3 is 15 residues long.

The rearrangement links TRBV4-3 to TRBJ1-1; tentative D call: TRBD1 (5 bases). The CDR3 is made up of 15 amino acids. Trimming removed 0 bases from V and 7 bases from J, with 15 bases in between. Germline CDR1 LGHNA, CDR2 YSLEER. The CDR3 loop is CASSQEQDIFHEAFF. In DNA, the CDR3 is TGCGCCAGCAGCCAAGAACAGGACATTTTCCATGAAGCTTTCTTT.

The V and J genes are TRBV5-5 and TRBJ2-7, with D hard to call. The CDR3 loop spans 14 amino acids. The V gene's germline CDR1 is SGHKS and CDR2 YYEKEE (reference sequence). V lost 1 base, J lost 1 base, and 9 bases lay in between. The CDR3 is CASSLNTGSYEQYF. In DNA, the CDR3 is TGTGCCAGCAGCTTGAATACGGGTTCCTACGAGCAGTACTTC.

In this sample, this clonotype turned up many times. As DNA, the CDR3 is TGCAGTGCTAGGTTACTGAACACTGAAGCTTTCTTT. Translating gives CSARLLNTEAFF. V and J are TRBV20-1 and TRBJ1-1; D remains unclear. The germline CDR1 and CDR2 sequences are DFQATT and SNEGSKA (reference sequence). Trimming took off 3 bases at V and 0 bases at J, with 5 bases between the two ends. The CDR3 extends over 12 amino acids.

The CDR3, as DNA: TGTGCCACCAAATCCGGGACAGCAGCGAACACCGGGGAGCTGTTTTTT. Translated, it gives CATKSGTAANTGELFF. The chain is built from TRBV10-3 and TRBJ2-2; 7 nucleotides match TRBD1. There are 16 residues in the CDR3. Germline CDR1 and CDR2: ENHRY and SYGVKD. The V segment lost 10 bases and the J segment 0 bases; nucleotides outside the gene matches: 11.

CDR3 DNA sequence: TGTGCCACCCAAGACAGGGCCAACGTCTGGGGCTACACCTTC. Translating it yields CATQDRANVWGYTF. The genes are TRBV5-6 and TRBJ1-2, with 7 bases lining up with TRBD1. The CDR3 covers 14 residues. The junction had 16 bases not matched to a gene; V was cut back by 9 bases and J by 8 bases. Germline V CDR1 and CDR2: SGHDT, YYEEEE.

The CDR3 here is CASSLYAEQYF. The CDR3 nucleotides are TGTGCCAGCAGCTTGTATGCCGAGCAGTACTTC. V is TRBV7-2 and J is TRBJ2-7; D is ambiguous. This CDR3 has 11 residues. The V end was cut by 3 bases, the J end by 6 bases, with 6 bases between. CDR1 and CDR2 (germline): SGHTA, FQGNSA.

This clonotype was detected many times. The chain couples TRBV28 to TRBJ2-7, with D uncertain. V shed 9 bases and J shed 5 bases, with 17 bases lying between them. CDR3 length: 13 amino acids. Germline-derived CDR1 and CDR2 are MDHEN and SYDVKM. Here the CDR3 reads CASPRGRVHEQYF. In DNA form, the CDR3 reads TGTGCCAGTCCCCGAGGAAGAGTCCACGAGCAGTACTTC.

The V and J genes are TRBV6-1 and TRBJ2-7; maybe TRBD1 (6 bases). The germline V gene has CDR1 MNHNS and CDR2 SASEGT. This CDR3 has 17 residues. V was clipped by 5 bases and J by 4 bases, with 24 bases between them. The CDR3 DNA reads TGTGCCAGCAGTCTCAACCAGGGCCAAGACAGGCCGTACGAGCAGTACTTC. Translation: CASSLNQGQDRPYEQYF.

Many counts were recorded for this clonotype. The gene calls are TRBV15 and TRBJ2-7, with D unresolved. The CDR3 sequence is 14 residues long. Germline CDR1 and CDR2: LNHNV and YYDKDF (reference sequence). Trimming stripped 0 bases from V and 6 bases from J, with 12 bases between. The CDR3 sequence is CATSRDPLPGEQYF. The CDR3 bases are TGTGCCACCAGCAGAGATCCCCTACCTGGCGAGCAGTACTTC.

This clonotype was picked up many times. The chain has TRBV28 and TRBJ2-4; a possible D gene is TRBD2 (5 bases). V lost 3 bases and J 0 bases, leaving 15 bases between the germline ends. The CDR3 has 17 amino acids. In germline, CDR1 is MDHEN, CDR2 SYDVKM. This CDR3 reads CASSFPVAGIAKNIQYF. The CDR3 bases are TGTGCCAGCAGTTTCCCCGTCGCGGGCATAGCCAAAAACATTCAGTACTTC.

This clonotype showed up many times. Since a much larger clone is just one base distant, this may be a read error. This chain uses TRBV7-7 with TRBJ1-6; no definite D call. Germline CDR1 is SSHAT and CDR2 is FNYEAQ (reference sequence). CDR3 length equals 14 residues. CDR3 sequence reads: CASSLGLEVSSLHF. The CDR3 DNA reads TGTGCTAGCAGCTTGGGCCTGGAGGTATCATCCCTCCACTTT.

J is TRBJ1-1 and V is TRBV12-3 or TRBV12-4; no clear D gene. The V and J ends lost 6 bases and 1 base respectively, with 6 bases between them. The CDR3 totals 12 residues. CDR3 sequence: CASSLANTEAFF. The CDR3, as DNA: TGTGCCAGCAGCCTCGCGAACACTGAAGCTTTCTTT.